Below are 25 T cell receptor beta chains sequenced from a single sample in a study of blood T cell repertoires in COVID-19. Assay used: immunoSEQ multiplex PCR; TCRdb lists only in-frame clones, some missing. In the table there are over 200,000 clones, over 70% of which are singletons. Material: peripheral blood. The receptors were gathered from a woman older than 75 with acute or convalescent COVID-19.

V and J are TRBV12-3 or TRBV12-4 and TRBJ1-1; D remains ambiguous. The CDR3 covers 11 residues. Trimming removed 5 bases at V and 7 bases at J, with 8 bases between. CDR3 region: CASSPGIEAFF. Written as DNA, the CDR3 is TGTGCCAGCAGTCCCGGGATTGAAGCTTTCTTT.

V usage is TRBV9 and J usage is TRBJ2-5; maybe TRBD1 (7 bases). This CDR3 has 13 amino acids. Germline assignment: CDR1 SGDLS and CDR2 YYNGEE. The V gene lost 4 bases and the J gene lost 5 bases, with 12 bases spanning the gap. The CDR3 DNA reads as TGTGCCAGCAGCCAGACAGGGAGGGAGACCCAGTACTTC. Translated, it gives CASSQTGRETQYF.

The chain carries TRBV24-1 and TRBJ1-2, with TRBD1 matching over 7 bases. Germline V gene sequence: CDR1 KGHDR, CDR2 SFDVKD. The CDR3 totals 19 residues. The V gene end was trimmed by 3 bases and the J gene end by 4 bases; junction bases not matched to a gene: 19. The CDR3 DNA is TGTGCCACCAGTGATCCCTCCCAGGCCCAAGGGGACAGTGTCTATGGCTACACCTTC. Amino acids: CATSDPSQAQGDSVYGYTF.

The chain couples TRBV19 to TRBJ2-7; 9 nucleotides agree with TRBD1. J lost 6 bases, V lost 4 bases, and 4 bases had no gene match. Per the germline V gene, CDR1 is LNHDA and CDR2 is SQIVND (reference sequence). The CDR3 is made up of 13 amino acids. The CDR3 nucleotides are TGTGCCAGTAGTACCAGGACAGGGGCCGAGCAGTACTTC. This codes for CASSTRTGAEQYF. The variable domain in full, with the rest retrieved from reference TRBV19 and TRBJ2-7, is DGGITQSPKYLFRKEGQNVTLSCEQNLNHDAMYWYRQDPGQGLRLIYYSQIVNDFQKGDIAEGYSVSREKKESFPLTVTSAQKNPTAFYLCASSTRTGAEQYFGPGTRLTVT.

J is TRBJ1-1 and V is TRBV29-1; no definite D call. The CDR3 is made up of 13 amino acids. Trimming cost V 5 bases and J 0 bases, with 10 bases left between them. Germline CDR1 and CDR2: SQVTM and ANQGSEA. CDR3 residues: CSVCQELNTEAFF. The CDR3 DNA follows: TGCAGCGTTTGTCAGGAACTGAACACTGAAGCTTTCTTT. Based on the CDR3 plus reference TRBV29-1 and TRBJ1-1, the full variable domain is SAVISQKPSRDICQRGTSLTIQCQVDSQVTMMFWYRQQPGQSLTLIATANQGSEATYESGFVIDKFPISRPNLTFSTLTVSNMSPEDSSIYLCSVCQELNTEAFFGQGTRLTVV.

CDR3 nucleotides: TGTGCCAGCAGCTTGAACCTAGCGGGAGGTTCTGGGTATGAGCAGTTCTTC. Translation: CASSLNLAGGSGYEQFF. This sequence joins TRBV5-5 and TRBJ2-1; 11 bases fit TRBD2. CDR1 and CDR2 from the germline V gene are SGHKS and YYEKEE (reference sequence). V was pared by 1 base and J by 8 bases, with 11 bases of the junction left unmatched. This CDR3 has 17 residues.

This chain connects TRBV10-3 to TRBJ1-5; D remains ambiguous. Per germline, CDR1 ENHRY and CDR2 SYGVKD. The V end lost 3 bases, the J end lost 7 bases, and 10 bases lay between the germline ends. This CDR3 has 13 residues. CDR3 sequence: CAISDGVEQPQHF. CDR3 bases: TGTGCCATCAGTGACGGGGTGGAACAGCCCCAGCATTTT.

This rearrangement joins TRBV5-4 to TRBJ2-7; 7 bases match TRBD1. With V trimmed by 5 bases and J by 0 bases, 2 bases remained unmatched. Germline V lookup: CDR1 SGHNT, CDR2 YYREEE (reference sequence). CDR3 length: 13 amino acids. Here the CDR3 DNA reads TGTGCCAGCAGGGGACAGTTCTCCTACGAGCAGTACTTC. This sequence encodes CASRGQFSYEQYF.

The V gene is TRBV25-1, the J gene TRBJ2-2, with D perhaps TRBD1 (6 bases). The CDR3 has 14 amino acids. V lost 6 bases to trimming and J lost 7 bases, with 15 bases between them. The germline V gene encodes CDR1 MGHDK and CDR2 SYGVNS. In nucleotides, the CDR3 is TGTGCCAGCAGCCTCTGGGGGCTGGGCGGGGAGCTGTTTTTT. Translation gives CASSLWGLGGELFF.

The V and J genes are TRBV6-1 and TRBJ2-2, with 9 bases identical to TRBD2. This CDR3 is built from 17 residues. Per germline, CDR1 MNHNS and CDR2 SASEGT. V was clipped by 3 bases and J by 5 bases; unmatched bases: 10. The CDR3 sequence is CASSDLLAGGRTGELFF. CDR3 bases: TGTGCCAGCAGTGACCTTCTCGCGGGGGGGCGAACCGGGGAGCTGTTTTTT.

V gene TRBV19 combines with J gene TRBJ2-3; 8 nucleotides align to TRBD2. There are 17 residues in the CDR3. Germline CDR1 reads LNHDA; CDR2 reads SQIVND (reference sequence). After removal of 7 bases from V and 0 bases from J, the junction contained 12 bases not matched to a gene. In DNA form, the CDR3 reads TGTGCCAGTACCCTCAACTCCGGACTAGCAAGCACAGATACGCAGTATTTT. It encodes CASTLNSGLASTDTQYF.

This sequence joins TRBV6-5 and TRBJ2-7; 7 bases are a match to TRBD2. This CDR3 spans 13 amino acids. In germline, CDR1 is MNHEY, CDR2 SVGAGI. The V and J ends lost 5 bases and 5 bases, in that order; junction bases with no gene match: 6. The CDR3 DNA reads TGTGCCAGCAGTCCTCCGGGAGGCCACGAGCAGTACTTC. Amino acid sequence: CASSPPGGHEQYF.

This sequence joins TRBV27 and TRBJ1-6; 9 nucleotides match TRBD1. Germline loops: CDR1 MNHEY, CDR2 SMNVEV (reference sequence). The CDR3 is made up of 15 amino acids. J was trimmed by 7 bases and V by 5 bases; bases with no gene match: 6. CDR3 bases: TGTGCCAGCAGTGGGGACAGGGTGCGGAATTCACCCCTCCACTTT. Translation gives CASSGDRVRNSPLHF.

The chain links TRBV5-1 to TRBJ2-5, with 10 bases matching TRBD2. The V gene end was trimmed by 0 bases and the J gene end by 5 bases; junction bases not matched to a gene: 7. The germline V gene encodes CDR1 SGHRS and CDR2 YFSETQ. The CDR3 consists of 16 residues. The DNA for the CDR3 is TGCGCCAGCAGCTTGGAGAGCGGGGGGGCCAGGGAGACCCAGTACTTC. This codes for CASSLESGGARETQYF.

The V gene is TRBV29-1, the J gene TRBJ2-3, with 13 bases matching TRBD2. After removal of 4 bases from V and 4 bases from J, the junction contained 2 bases not matched to a gene. The germline CDR1 and CDR2 sequences are SQVTM and ANQGSEA. The length of the CDR3 is 14 residues. The DNA of the CDR3 is TGCAGCGTTGCGACTAGCGGGGGGCCAGATACGCAGTATTTT. Protein sequence: CSVATSGGPDTQYF.

The V gene is TRBV11-2, the J gene TRBJ2-2, with 9 bases lining up with TRBD1. Trimming at V came to 2 bases and at J to 7 bases, leaving 5 bases not matched to a gene. This CDR3 region has 15 residues. The germline V gene encodes CDR1 SGHAT and CDR2 FQNNGV. CDR3 residues: CASSLRQGGNGELFF. CDR3 in DNA: TGTGCCAGCAGCTTAAGACAGGGGGGGAACGGGGAGCTGTTTTTT.

The V gene is TRBV5-4, the J gene TRBJ2-7; 7 nucleotides align to TRBD2. V trimming: 4 bases; J trimming: 4 bases; junction bases outside the gene matches: 14. The CDR3 runs to 16 residues. Germline V gives CDR1 SGHNT, CDR2 YYREEE (reference sequence). The CDR3: CASSPPGEGRPYEQYF. CDR3 nucleotide sequence: TGTGCCAGCAGCCCGCCTGGGGAGGGACGCCCGTACGAGCAGTACTTC.

J is TRBJ2-3 and V is TRBV5-5; 9 bases align to TRBD1. The V segment lost 4 bases and the J segment 2 bases; nucleotides outside the gene matches: 8. Germline lookup yields CDR1 SGHKS and CDR2 YYEKEE (reference sequence). This CDR3 has 16 amino acids. The CDR3 loop is CASSPSGTGPTDTQYF. The DNA for the CDR3 is TGTGCCAGCAGCCCTAGTGGGACAGGGCCCACAGATACGCAGTATTTT.

This clone has just one count. The rearrangement joins TRBV7-3 to TRBJ1-1; D not resolved. The germline gives CDR1 SGHTA, CDR2 FQGTGA. This CDR3 is built from 13 residues. V lost 4 bases, J lost 1 base, and 7 bases lay in between. Written as DNA, the CDR3 is TGTGCCAGCAGCTCCACAAGGAACACTGAAGCTTTCTTT. Translated, it gives CASSSTRNTEAFF.

V and J are TRBV27 and TRBJ2-6; the D gene is possibly TRBD1 (6 bases). The CDR3 runs to 15 residues. The germline V gene has CDR1 MNHEY and CDR2 SMNVEV (reference sequence). Between the trimmed V and J ends, which lost 1 base and 2 bases, there was a span of 6 bases. CDR3 nucleotides: TGTGCCAGCAGTTTATGGGGGCCTGGGGCCAACGTCCTGACTTTC. Its protein product is CASSLWGPGANVLTF. Full variable domain (missing parts from reference TRBV27 and TRBJ2-6): EAQVTQNPRYLITVTGKKLTVTCSQNMNHEYMSWYRQDPGLGLRQIYYSMNVEVTDKGDVPEGYKVSRKEKRNFPLILESPSPNQTSLYFCASSLWGPGANVLTFGAGSRLTVL.

The chain employs TRBV5-4 and TRBJ2-5; possible D gene TRBD1, 5 bases. The CDR3 totals 14 residues. From germline, CDR1 is SGHNT and CDR2 YYREEE (reference sequence). V was clipped by 9 bases and J by 2 bases, with 17 bases between them. DNA for the CDR3: TGTGCCACTTCTACAGGCGGTGTTCAAGAGACCCAGTACTTC. This gives the protein CATSTGGVQETQYF.

The chain joins TRBV14 to TRBJ1-3; the D is unclear. Trimming took off 4 bases at V and 2 bases at J, with 15 bases between the two ends. From germline, CDR1 is SGHDN and CDR2 FVKESK. This CDR3 has 16 amino acids. CDR3 nucleotide sequence: TGTGCCAGCAGCCCGCAGGTAGCGGTAACTGGAAACACCATATATTTT. Protein sequence: CASSPQVAVTGNTIYF.

The CDR3 spells CASSSYRGGGYTF. DNA for the CDR3: TGTGCCAGCAGTTCTTACAGGGGAGGTGGCTACACCTTC. The genes are TRBV12-3 or TRBV12-4 and TRBJ1-2, with 7 bases aligning to TRBD1. The CDR3 has 13 amino acids. V shed 4 bases, J shed 7 bases, and the junction held 6 bases outside the gene matches.

The genes are TRBV19 and TRBJ1-1; TRBD1 is a possible D gene (5 bases). Trimming took off 1 base at V and 0 bases at J, with 9 bases between the two ends. The length of the CDR3 is 15 residues. Germline lookup yields CDR1 LNHDA and CDR2 SQIVND (reference sequence). The CDR3, as DNA: TGTGCCAGTAGTATAGTGCCAGGGATGAACACTGAAGCTTTCTTT. Its protein is CASSIVPGMNTEAFF.

The chain couples TRBV21-1 to TRBJ2-5; the DNA was not used to check the table's D call, TRBD1. TRBV21-1 is a pseudogene locus. This CDR3 spans 15 amino acids. The CDR3 DNA reads as TGTGCCAGCAGCAAACAGAAAATCCAGCAAGAGACCCAGTACTTC. This translates into CASSKQKIQQETQYF.